This paragraph covers one T cell receptor (beta chain) sequence. What it binds is unknown. Per the germline V gene, CDR1 is SNHLY and CDR2 is FYNNEI. The CDR3 sequence is 15 residues long. V lost 7 bases, J lost 5 bases, and 11 bases stayed unmatched. Peripheral blood was collected from the related graft donor on the marrow donation day. Assay: immunoSEQ multiplex PCR; the TCRdb copy retains only in-frame clones and omits some. The table shows about 22,000 clones, with 73% occurring only once. The sample belongs to a study of T cells after posttransplantation cyclophosphamide. Study-level results: Donor-recipient repertoire similarity was low at 1-2 months, rising over year one. After PTCy, TRB diversity resembled that of CNI/methotrexate controls. Tissue-infiltrating T cells from skin or gut overlapped little with blood T cells.

The specimen was memory CD4+ T cells sorted from PBMCs. The sequence came from a woman aged 55-69 years in good health, CMV-negative, and a related stem cell transplant donor. The rearrangement uses TRBV2 and TRBJ2-3, with 8 bases lining up with TRBD1. CDR3 sequence: CASTRDRLSKDTQYF. In DNA, the CDR3 is TGTGCCAGCACTAGGGACAGGCTATCCAAAGATACGCAGTATTTT. Complete variable domain (other parts from reference TRBV2 and TRBJ2-3): EPEVTQTPSHQVTQMGQEVILRCVPISNHLYFYWYRQILGQKVEFLVSFYNNEISEKSEIFDDQFSVERPDGSNFTLKIRSTKLEDSAMYFCASTRDRLSKDTQYFGPGTRLTVL.